The subject of this entry is one TCR beta chain. Profiling relied on immunoSEQ multiplex PCR, and the TCRdb table lists in-frame clones only, not all of them. The table shows 600,000 or so clones, with about 90% occurring only once. The entry originates in a study of shared T cell receptors in the human thymus. V dropped 2 bases and J dropped 7; count of bases not matched to a gene: 8. Germline values: CDR1 MDHEN, CDR2 SYDVKM. There are 16 residues in the CDR3. The same sample was also studied in work on human thymus T cells. From that paper: Each of the donors was a healthy Finnish infant who was undergoing open corrective cardiac surgery for congenital heart defects. During corrective heart surgery, resections were taken, and the thymus tissue came from them. Apparent skewing of V and J gene usage characterized both thymic and blood repertoires. Overlap was high between thymic repertoires from unrelated individuals, as reported in related research.

The TCR originated in a boy younger than two with a congenital heart defect. The rearrangement uses TRBV28 and TRBJ2-2, with TRBD2 identical over 9 bases. Material: thymocytes. CDR3: CASSLGERGAYGELFF. CDR3 DNA sequence: TGTGCCAGCAGTTTAGGGGAGCGGGGGGCCTACGGGGAGCTGTTTTTT.